This T cell receptor (beta chain) originates from a study of blood T cells in healthy people across ages. Study results and limitations: A roughly linear fall in TCR beta diversity per million T cells was seen with increasing age.

PBMCs numbering at least 6.5 million were isolated per sample. Remarks on this clonotype: What it binds is unknown.

A second PCR of roughly 7 to 11 cycles used a sample-barcoded 5' primer and a J-beta primer mix. One entry per CDR3 protein, called by TCRdb with MiXCR from the 5' RACE reads. The top ten clones hold about 30% of a sample with 720,000 or so distinct CDR3 sequences, over 40% of them seen once. CDR3 length: 17 amino acids. Germline V gene sequence: CDR1 DFQATT, CDR2 SNEGSKA (reference sequence). The material sequenced was blood. The sequence came from an elderly man in good health. The chain recombines TRBV20-1 with TRBJ2-1; 12 nucleotides align to TRBD2. Judging by the DNA end, TRBJ2-7 fits better; the J call may be wrong. The CDR3 DNA sequence: TGCAGTGCAACTAGGACTAGCGGGGACAGCTCCTACAATGAGCAGTACTTC. Translating gives CSATRTSGDSSYNEQYF.